Here is one T cell receptor beta chain with its context. The data stem from a study of blood T cells in healthy people across ages. Combining a sample-barcoded 5' primer with a J-beta primer mix, a second PCR ran for 7 to 11 cycles. Each CDR3 protein is one row after TCRdb ran MiXCR on the 5' RACE reads. The sample contains about 1.4 million distinct CDR3 sequences, 55% to 75% of which appear only once. The receptor comes from a man between 18 and 35 years old in good health. Source material: blood.

The CDR3 loop is CASSSSITRSNYGYTF. The DNA of the CDR3 is TGCGCCAGCAGCTCTTCGATCACCAGGAGCAACTATGGCTACACCTTC. The chain recombines TRBV5-1 with TRBJ1-2; D remains unclear. V was trimmed by 3 bases and J by 2 bases, leaving 17 bases between them. Germline V lookup: CDR1 SGHRS, CDR2 YFSETQ. This CDR3 comprises 16 residues.